The 8 T cell receptor beta chains given below trace back to one sample, sequenced in a study of CD8 T cells in ankylosing spondylitis. TCRdb itself ran the 5' RACE reads through MiXCR, one entry per CDR3 protein. Of 300,000 to 350,000 distinct CDR3 sequences in the sample, about 15% are singletons; the top ten hold around 0.99%. What was sequenced was blood, either unsorted or a sorted T cell fraction (not recorded which). The source of these receptors is a male donor with ankylosing spondylitis or in good health (not recorded which).

This clonotype was recorded a few times. J is TRBJ2-1 and V is TRBV6-5; 7 nucleotides align to TRBD1. The CDR3 contains 12 residues. Trimming removed 6 bases from V and 12 bases from J; junction bases left unmatched: 8. In germline, CDR1 is MNHEY, CDR2 SVGAGI. CDR3 region: CASSPGRGRQFF. CDR3 DNA: TGTGCCAGCAGCCCCGGTAGGGGGCGGCAGTTCTTC.

This chain uses TRBV25-1 with TRBJ2-1; tentatively, D is TRBD1 or TRBD2 (6 bases each). This CDR3 contains 17 residues. Germline V CDR1 and CDR2: MGHDK, SYGVNS. V was clipped by 8 bases and J by 1 base, with 21 bases between them. CDR3 region: CASAAALKGGSYNEQFF. CDR3 nucleotide sequence: TGTGCCAGCGCCGCTGCTTTAAAGGGGGGTTCCTACAATGAGCAGTTCTTC.

CDR3 residues: CSANRPIYLTDTQYF. The DNA for the CDR3 is TGCAGTGCAAATCGACCAATCTACCTCACAGATACGCAGTATTTT. V is TRBV20-1 and J is TRBJ2-3; D is uncertain. Looked up from germline, CDR1 is DFQATT and CDR2 is SNEGSKA (reference sequence). Between the trimmed V and J ends, which lost 6 bases and 2 bases, there was a span of 18 bases. CDR3 length: 15 residues.

This clonotype was seen a few times. The gene calls are TRBV20-1 and TRBJ1-4, with 7 bases identical to TRBD1. This CDR3 has 13 amino acids. Germline assignment: CDR1 DFQATT and CDR2 SNEGSKA (reference sequence). Unmatched junction bases numbered 0, after V lost 4 bases and J lost 1 base. CDR3 sequence (DNA): TGCAGTGCTAACAGGGGAACTAATGAAAAACTGTTTTTT. As protein: CSANRGTNEKLFF.

This chain connects TRBV2 to TRBJ2-5, with 9 bases matching TRBD2. Per the germline V gene, CDR1 is SNHLY and CDR2 is FYNNEI. This CDR3 spans 15 amino acids. The junction had 4 bases not matched to a gene; V was cut back by 1 base and J by 4 bases. The CDR3 region has the DNA TGTGCCAGCAGTGAAGGGGCGGGGGGGCCAGAGACCCAGTACTTC. Encoded protein: CASSEGAGGPETQYF.

The chain joins TRBV11-2 to TRBJ1-3; 8 bases match TRBD1. Germline CDR1 and CDR2: SGHAT and FQNNGV. The CDR3 is 14 amino acids. Trimming at V came to 3 bases and at J to 5 bases, leaving 3 bases not matched to a gene. CDR3 sequence reads: CASSFQGARNTIYF. Here the CDR3 DNA reads TGTGCCAGCAGCTTCCAGGGGGCTCGAAACACCATATATTTT.

Note on this clonotype: This may arise from a read error, as a much more abundant clone is one base away. The rearrangement joins TRBV5-1 to TRBJ2-7; TRBD1 matches at 7 bases. Germline trimming cut 4 bases from V and 4 bases from J; bases unmatched to any gene: 8. Germline-derived CDR1 and CDR2 are SGHRS and YFSETQ. The length of the CDR3 is 14 residues. Here the CDR3 DNA reads TGCGCCAGCAGCAAGGGACAGCGGCTTTACGAGCAGTACTTC. It yields the protein CASSKGQRLYEQYF.

This clonotype has ten or more counts. J is TRBJ1-1 and V is TRBV5-6; 11 nucleotides line up with TRBD1. The trim removed 4 bases at V and 3 bases at J, leaving 5 bases unmatched. Germline CDR1 reads SGHDT; CDR2 reads YYEEEE. The CDR3 spans 15 residues. Written as DNA, the CDR3 is TGTGCCAGCAGCACCGGGACAGGGGGGTACACTGAAGCTTTCTTT. Amino acids: CASSTGTGGYTEAFF.